This TCR beta chain originates from a study of shared clonotypes between healthy human individuals. Authors' processing steps: Owing to the provision of junction-only sequences devoid of quality scores by immunoSEQ, filtering differed. Some clones are missing from TCRdb's copy, which holds only in-frame ones; the method was immunoSEQ multiplex PCR. For V, J and clone size, that table is used; D and trimming come from the DNA. This repertoire shows fewer than 500,000 clones, roughly 85% found once; its top ten account for roughly an eighth. V was pared by 0 bases and J by 0 bases, with 6 bases of the junction left unmatched. Germline V gene sequence: CDR1 LGHNA, CDR2 YNFKEQ. This CDR3 is built from 17 residues.

Sequenced material: PBMCs. The receptor was derived from a woman between 40 and 50 years old in good health. Some clones in this sample may be carry-over from other donors' samples. This chain connects TRBV4-2 to TRBJ2-5; 8 bases align to TRBD2. The CDR3 DNA reads TGTGCCAGCAGCCAAGAGCCTAGCGGGCAGTACCAAGAGACCCAGTACTTC. This codes for CASSQEPSGQYQETQYF.